This T cell receptor (beta chain) was recovered during a study of T-cell reconstitution after alpha-beta-depleted transplantation in children. This clonotype was seen repeatedly, ten times or more. The CDR3 totals 12 residues. The J segment lost 7 bases and the V segment lost 4 bases, leaving 6 bases of the junction unmatched. The germline gives CDR1 DFQATT, CDR2 SNEGSKA (reference sequence). A TCRbeta library incorporating unique molecular identifiers was prepared. One entry per CDR3 protein, called by TCRdb with MiXCR from the PCR reads. The sample comprises more than 200,000 distinct CDR3 sequences, around 9.7% of which are singletons, and 5.1% rests with the top ten.

The specimen comprised PBMCs from the stem cell graft donor, sampled from the stem cell graft. The clonotype comes from a human donor who donated a stem cell graft to a child with SCID. The chain recombines TRBV20-1 with TRBJ1-1; TRBD1 matches at 7 bases. In DNA, the CDR3 is TGCAGTGCTACCGTTTCAGGGGGTGAAGCTTTCTTT. Amino acid sequence: CSATVSGGEAFF.